The 15 T cell receptor beta chains reported below all come from one sample, sequenced in a study of cytomegalovirus exposure and HLA in healthy donors. The PCR used 60 Vbeta and 13 Jbeta primers. Profiling relied on immunoSEQ multiplex PCR, and the TCRdb table lists in-frame clones only, not all of them. The table has 90,000 to 150,000 clones, more than 65% seen once. Sequencing used PBMCs. The receptors stem from a man aged 18 to 29 in good health and CMV-seropositive.

The chain is built from TRBV11-2 and TRBJ2-5; D is perhaps TRBD1 (5 bases). Per germline, CDR1 SGHAT and CDR2 FQNNGV. Trimming removed 10 bases at V and 1 base at J, with 7 bases between. This CDR3 contains 11 residues. Here the CDR3 reads CATGFQETQYF. The CDR3 DNA is TGTGCCACAGGGTTCCAAGAGACCCAGTACTTC. Looking up the rest from reference TRBV11-2 and TRBJ2-5 gives the full variable domain: EAGVAQSPRYKIIEKRQSVAFWCNPISGHATLYWYQQILGQGPKLLIQFQNNGVVDDSQLPKDRFSAERLKGVDSTLKIQPAKLEDSAVYLCATGFQETQYFGPGTRLLVL.

The chain recombines TRBV6-5 with TRBJ2-5, with a weak D call TRBD1 (5 bases). Trimming took 6 bases from V and 4 from J, leaving 12 bases between them. CDR1 and CDR2 from the germline V gene are MNHEY and SVGAGI. The CDR3 has 13 residues. CDR3 DNA sequence: TGTGCCAGCAGCCCGGACACTGGAGAGACCCAGTACTTC. Residues: CASSPDTGETQYF.

Regarding this clone: An end of the junction does not agree with germline; a read error may underlie this. This chain links TRBV7-7 with TRBJ1-1; weak D call: TRBD1 (6 bases). The CDR3 is 13 amino acids. Per germline, CDR1 SSHAT and CDR2 FNYEAQ (reference sequence). CDR3: CASTSGQNTEAFF. The CDR3 DNA follows: TGTGCTAGCACCTCGGGACAGAACACTGAAGCTTTCTTT.

The rearrangement uses TRBV4-2 and TRBJ1-5; 9 bases map to TRBD1. Germline V gene data show CDR1 as LGHNA and CDR2 as YNFKEQ. CDR3 size: 15 residues. Trimming took 3 bases from V and 5 from J; bases not matched to a gene: 5. CDR3 protein: CASSQVDRGDQPQHF. CDR3 coding DNA: TGTGCCAGCAGCCAGGTTGACAGGGGGGATCAGCCCCAGCATTTT.

About this clone itself: Mismatch with germline at one junction end may stem from a read error. This sequence joins TRBV7-9 and TRBJ2-1, with D perhaps TRBD2 (5 bases). This CDR3 comprises 12 residues. Germline CDR1 and CDR2: SEHNR and FQNEAQ (reference sequence). The CDR3: CSSSSGYNEQFF. The CDR3, as DNA: TGTTCCAGCAGCTCGGGGTACAATGAGCAGTTCTTC.

V is TRBV5-1 and J is TRBJ1-1; D not certain. The CDR3 consists of 14 residues. Between the trimmed V and J ends, which lost 1 base and 1 base, there was a span of 8 bases. CDR1 is SGHRS, CDR2 YFSETQ, per germline. Here the CDR3 reads CASSLSGRNTEAFF. CDR3 coding DNA: TGCGCCAGCAGCTTGTCGGGAAGGAACACTGAAGCTTTCTTT.

The rearrangement uses TRBV6-5 and TRBJ1-1; 8 nucleotides align to TRBD1. CDR3 length: 13 residues. V was pared by 6 bases and J by 5 bases, with 5 bases of the junction left unmatched. Looked up from germline, CDR1 is MNHEY and CDR2 is SVGAGI. CDR3 in DNA: TGTGCCAGCAGCACGGACAGGGCTACTGAAGCTTTCTTT. Translated, it gives CASSTDRATEAFF.

This clone came up a few times. CDR3 nucleotides: TGTGCCAGCAGCCCAGAATTGGCTGGCTATGGCTACACCTTC. The encoded protein is CASSPELAGYGYTF. The J gene is TRBJ1-2, the V gene TRBV7-6, with D unclear. Per the germline V gene, CDR1 is SGHVS and CDR2 is FNYEAQ. V was trimmed by 5 bases and J by 4 bases, leaving 14 bases between them. This CDR3 spans 14 amino acids.

The CDR3 DNA follows: TGTGCCAGCAGCTTAGTTTGGGTTGTTCAGGTCTCGAACACTGAAGCTTTCTTT. This codes for CASSLVWVVQVSNTEAFF. The V call is TRBV7-9, the J call TRBJ1-1; no firm D call. V was clipped by 1 base and J by 1 base, with 19 bases between them. The CDR3 extends over 18 amino acids. CDR1 SEHNR and CDR2 FQNEAQ come from the germline V gene (reference sequence).

CDR3 loop: CASRVGLAGTEQYF. DNA for the CDR3: TGTGCCAGCAGGGTTGGACTAGCGGGGACCGAGCAGTACTTC. This chain joins TRBV25-1 and TRBJ2-7; TRBD2 matches 12 bases. This CDR3 contains 14 residues. V gave up 6 bases and J gave up 6 bases; unmatched junction bases: 6. The V gene's germline CDR1 is MGHDK and CDR2 SYGVNS.

This clone has more than one count but fewer than ten. CDR3 in amino acids: CASSGTSGVGAQYF. The CDR3 DNA follows: TGTGCCAGCAGTGGAACTAGCGGGGTCGGGGCCCAGTACTTC. The chain carries TRBV6-6 and TRBJ2-5; 10 positions match TRBD2. Unmatched junction bases numbered 9, after V lost 5 bases and J lost 9 bases. This CDR3 contains 14 residues. The germline CDR1 and CDR2 sequences are MNHNY and SVGAGI (reference sequence).

V is TRBV10-3 and J is TRBJ2-1, with no clear D. Germline V lookup: CDR1 ENHRY, CDR2 SYGVKD. The CDR3 extends over 13 amino acids. V was trimmed by 4 bases and J by 3 bases, leaving 7 bases between them. This CDR3 reads CAISVPSYNEQFF. CDR3 DNA: TGTGCCATCAGTGTGCCTAGCTACAATGAGCAGTTCTTC.

The genes are TRBV6-5 and TRBJ2-7; 8 bases are a match to TRBD1. CDR1 is MNHEY, CDR2 SVGAGI, per germline. V gave up 2 bases and J gave up 2 bases; unmatched junction bases: 8. CDR3 size: 16 residues. CDR3 protein: CASSYTPGQGAYEQYF. In nucleotides, the CDR3 is TGTGCCAGCAGTTACACCCCCGGACAGGGAGCCTACGAGCAGTACTTC.

This chain uses TRBV6-1 with TRBJ2-1, with unresolved D. In germline, CDR1 is MNHNS, CDR2 SASEGT. The CDR3 loop spans 15 amino acids. The V and J ends lost 2 bases and 3 bases respectively, with 11 bases between them. The CDR3: CASSELYSNYNEQFF. As DNA, the CDR3 is TGTGCCAGCAGTGAACTGTATAGCAACTACAATGAGCAGTTCTTC.

The chain links TRBV5-1 to TRBJ1-2, with unresolved D. This CDR3 region has 19 residues. Deletions cut 4 bases from V and 0 bases from J, with 25 bases between. Germline V gene lookup returns CDR1 SGHRS and CDR2 YFSETQ. CDR3 sequence reads: CASSVRKGPTTLANYGYTF. The CDR3 nucleotides read TGCGCCAGCAGCGTGAGGAAGGGTCCGACTACCTTAGCTAACTATGGCTACACCTTC.